The next 10 T cell receptor beta chains were all read from a single sample in a study of Graves' ophthalmopathy and Graves' hyperthyroidism. RNA transcripts were the template, and TCR beta CDR3 regions were amplified from them. First-round RT-PCR employed HTBI primers, with a second-round multiplex PCR after it. Each CDR3 protein gets one entry after TCRdb re-called the multiplex PCR reads with MiXCR. The data show some 400,000 distinct CDR3 sequences, 15% to 20% seen once. The sample consisted of peripheral blood. These receptors all come from a woman younger than 35 with Graves' ophthalmopathy.

This sequence joins TRBV29-1 and TRBJ1-2, with TRBD1 as a possible D gene (6 bases). Trimming took off 4 bases at V and 1 base at J, with 13 bases between the two ends. CDR3 length: 14 residues. Germline V CDR1 and CDR2: SQVTM, ANQGSEA. In DNA, the CDR3 is TGCAGCGTTGGGCTCGGACAGATTAACTATGGCTACACCTTC. Translation gives CSVGLGQINYGYTF.

This clonotype was detected ten times or more. The J gene is TRBJ1-1, the V gene TRBV25-1; no clear D. CDR1 MGHDK and CDR2 SYGVNS come from the germline V gene. CDR3 length: 15 amino acids. Trimming took off 9 bases at V and 5 bases at J, with 22 bases between the two ends. The CDR3 region has the DNA TGTGCCAGAGACGAAGGAGGGAGGTACGGTACTGAAGCTTTCTTT. This codes for CARDEGGRYGTEAFF.

This chain joins TRBV24-1 and TRBJ2-5; 8 nucleotides line up with TRBD1. After removal of 3 bases from V and 2 bases from J, the junction contained 4 bases not matched to a gene. The germline CDR1 and CDR2 sequences are KGHDR and SFDVKD. This CDR3 is 15 amino acids long. The CDR3 DNA is TGTGCCACCAGTGATCCGGGACAGGCTCAAGAGACCCAGTACTTC. It specifies CATSDPGQAQETQYF.

In this sample, this clonotype turned up many times. The genes are TRBV11-2 and TRBJ2-5, with D unclear. Germline V gene data show CDR1 as SGHAT and CDR2 as FQNNGV. With 4 bases removed from V and 1 base from J, the gap between germline ends came to 7 bases. The CDR3 loop spans 13 amino acids. The DNA of the CDR3 is TGTGCCAGCAGCTCCCAGTTCCAAGAGACCCAGTACTTC. Residues: CASSSQFQETQYF.

This clonotype was recorded at least ten times. The chain has TRBV6-4 and TRBJ1-2; TRBD1 is a possible D gene (6 bases). Per the germline V gene, CDR1 is MRHNA and CDR2 is SNTAGT. The CDR3 totals 13 residues. Trimming removed 3 bases at V and 8 bases at J, with 13 bases between. In DNA form, the CDR3 reads TGTGCCAGCAGTGAAACAGGGACCTCGGGCTACACCTTC. Its translation is CASSETGTSGYTF.

This clonotype was detected many times. The chain has TRBV30 and TRBJ2-1, with D hard to call. Germline loops: CDR1 GTSNPN, CDR2 SVGIG (reference sequence). The V end was cut by 1 base, the J end by 13 bases, with 14 bases between. CDR3 length: 12 amino acids. CDR3 DNA: TGTGCCTGGAGTGCTACCCAGGCCCCTCAGTTCTTC. It specifies CAWSATQAPQFF.

This clonotype was recorded many times. The chain combines TRBV5-1 with TRBJ1-6, with a possible D match to TRBD1 (6 bases). Per the germline V gene, CDR1 is SGHRS and CDR2 is YFSETQ. V was pared by 6 bases and J by 5 bases, with 15 bases between. The CDR3 loop spans 15 amino acids. The CDR3 region has the DNA TGCGCCAGCACCCCTCGGGCAGGGGATAATTCACCCCTCCACTTT. It codes for CASTPRAGDNSPLHF.

This clonotype occurred a few times. V and J are TRBV28 and TRBJ2-7; D gene unclear. V shed 2 bases and J shed 1 base, with 9 bases lying between them. Germline loops: CDR1 MDHEN, CDR2 SYDVKM. The CDR3 length is 14 residues. CDR3 protein: CASSLLVFSYEQYF. The CDR3 coding sequence is TGTGCCAGCAGTTTACTTGTTTTTTCCTACGAGCAGTACTTC.

This clonotype has a count of ten or more. This chain links TRBV5-5 with TRBJ1-3; maybe TRBD1 (5 bases). The germline V gene encodes CDR1 SGHKS and CDR2 YYEKEE (reference sequence). This CDR3 comprises 15 residues. V was trimmed by 3 bases and J by 0 bases, leaving 10 bases between them. The DNA of the CDR3 is TGTGCCAGCAGCTCGGGACTGCGCTCTGGAAACACCATATATTTT. Translated: CASSSGLRSGNTIYF.

This clonotype was detected a few times. V gene TRBV12-3 or TRBV12-4 combines with J gene TRBJ1-2; D is unclear. V was shortened by 6 bases and J by 3 bases, with 20 bases between the two germline ends. The length of the CDR3 is 16 residues. The CDR3 DNA is TGTGCCAGCAGCTTGAGAGGAAGTGCCCTATACTATGGCTACACCTTC. Translation gives CASSLRGSALYYGYTF.